Below are 2 T cell receptor beta chains sequenced from a single sample in a study of blood T cell repertoires in COVID-19. Profiling relied on immunoSEQ multiplex PCR, and the TCRdb table lists in-frame clones only, not all of them. The sample has under 450,000 clones, more than 85% seen once; the top ten hold approximately 3.1%. The sample comprised PBMCs or T cells enriched from blood (not recorded which). These receptors all come from a woman younger than 45 who had recovered from COVID-19.

CDR3 residues: CASSSPDPNRGAYTGELFF. In DNA, the CDR3 is TGTGCCAGCAGCTCCCCCGACCCCAACAGGGGGGCATACACCGGGGAGCTGTTTTTT. The rearrangement joins TRBV7-8 to TRBJ2-2, with 8 bases lining up with TRBD1. Trimming removed 4 bases from V and 3 bases from J; junction bases left unmatched: 16. Germline V gene lookup returns CDR1 SGHVS and CDR2 FQNEAQ. The CDR3 has 19 amino acids. Full variable domain (missing parts from reference TRBV7-8 and TRBJ2-2): GAGVSQSPRYKVAKRGQDVALRCDPISGHVSLFWYQQALGQGPEFLTYFQNEAQLDKSGLPSDRFFAERPEGSVSTLKIQRTQQEDSAVYLCASSSPDPNRGAYTGELFFGEGSRLTVL.

V is TRBV6-5 and J is TRBJ2-7; 7 positions agree with TRBD2. V was clipped by 5 bases and J by 0 bases; unmatched bases: 7. This CDR3 contains 15 residues. Germline CDR1 and CDR2: MNHEY and SVGAGI. The CDR3 coding sequence is TGTGCCAGCAGTCGTAGCGGGTCGAGCTCCTACGAGCAGTACTTC. The encoded protein is CASSRSGSSSYEQYF.